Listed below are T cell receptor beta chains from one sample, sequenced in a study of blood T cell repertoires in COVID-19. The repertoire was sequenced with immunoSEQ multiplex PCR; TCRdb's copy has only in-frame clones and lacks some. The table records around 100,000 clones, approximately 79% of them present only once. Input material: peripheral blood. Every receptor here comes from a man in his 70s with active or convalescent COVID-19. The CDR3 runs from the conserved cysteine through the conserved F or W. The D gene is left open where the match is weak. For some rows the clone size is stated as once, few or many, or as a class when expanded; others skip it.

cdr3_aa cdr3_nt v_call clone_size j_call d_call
CASNRLAGGENEQFF TGTGCCAGCAACCGACTAGCGGGGGGGGAGAATGAGCAGTTCTTC TRBV2 - TRBJ2-1 TRBD2
CASSVGTSGGAYEQFF TGTGCCAGCAGCGTAGGGACTAGCGGGGGGGCCTATGAGCAGTTCTTC TRBV9 - TRBJ2-1 TRBD2
CASSLTAGGPESYNEQFF TGTGCCAGCAGTTTAACCGCGGGAGGGCCCGAATCCTACAATGAGCAGTTCTTC TRBV27 - TRBJ2-1 TRBD2
CANPTGDEETQYF TGCGCCAACCCGACAGGAGATGAGGAGACCCAGTACTTC TRBV10-2 - TRBJ2-5 -
CAEVREPGNTIYF TGTGCCGAGGTCCGGGAACCTGGAAACACCATATATTTT TRBV25-1 - TRBJ1-3 -
CASSPGPGELFF TGTGCCAGCAGCCCAGGTCCCGGGGAGCTGTTTTTT TRBV6-5 few TRBJ2-2 -
CASSRGDPGVNEQFF TGTGCCAGCAGCCGCGGAGACCCGGGGGTTAATGAGCAGTTCTTC TRBV6-6 - TRBJ2-1 -
CASSQEGLAHPSYNEQFF TGCGCCAGCAGCCAAGAAGGACTAGCTCATCCCTCCTACAATGAGCAGTTCTTC TRBV4-1 - TRBJ2-1 TRBD2
CASSPKENSGNTIYF TGTGCCAGCTCACCAAAGGAGAACTCTGGAAACACCATATATTTT TRBV18 once TRBJ1-3 -
CASSETSPGLAHF TGTGCCAGCAGTGAGACATCGCCGGGACTAGCACACTTC TRBV2 - TRBJ2-7 TRBD2
CASSRLNRGSSYEQYF TGCGCCAGCAGCCGCCTAAACAGGGGATCGTCCTACGAGCAGTACTTC TRBV4-1 - TRBJ2-7 TRBD1
CASSEDRNYGYTF TGTGCCAGCAGCGAAGACAGAAACTATGGCTACACCTTC TRBV6-6 - TRBJ1-2 -
CASSLVSDTGELFF TGCGCCAGCAGCTTGGTGTCAGACACCGGGGAGCTGTTTTTT TRBV5-1 - TRBJ2-2 -
CASSHTPGLAGAWETQYF TGTGCCAGCAGCCACACTCCGGGACTAGCGGGAGCTTGGGAGACCCAGTACTTC TRBV3-1/TRBV3-2 - TRBJ2-5 TRBD2
CASSSGTGSNYGYTF TGTGCCAGCAGCTCTGGGACAGGCTCTAACTATGGCTACACCTTC TRBV28 once TRBJ1-2 TRBD1
CASSLPSGGRDEQFF TGTGCCAGCAGCTTACCGAGCGGGGGGCGGGATGAGCAGTTCTTC TRBV5-4 few TRBJ2-1 TRBD2
CATSRNKGGASLNSPLHF TGTGCCACCAGCCGAAACAAAGGAGGAGCCTCCTTAAATTCACCCCTCCACTTT TRBV15 - TRBJ1-6 -
CASNRGNTGELFF TGCGCCAGTAACAGGGGGAACACCGGGGAGCTGTTTTTT TRBV5-1 - TRBJ2-2 TRBD1
CASSLSGADPLYEQYF TGCGCCAGCAGCTTGAGCGGGGCGGATCCTCTCTACGAGCAGTACTTC TRBV5-1 - TRBJ2-7 TRBD2
CASSIHQGDSPLHF TGTGCCAGCAGTATACATCAGGGTGATTCACCCCTCCACTTT TRBV28 - TRBJ1-6 -
CASSYTRASYEQYF TGTGCCAGCAGTTACACCCGTGCTAGTTACGAGCAGTACTTC TRBV6-5 - TRBJ2-7 -
CASSHQGWTYGDGYTF TGTGCCAGCAGCCACCAGGGGTGGACCTATGGTGATGGCTACACCTTC TRBV14 few TRBJ1-2 -
CASSLRQSHEQFF TGTGCCAGCAGCCTCAGGCAGTCCCATGAGCAGTTCTTC TRBV3-1/TRBV3-2 - TRBJ2-1 -
CASSEARLKMNTEAFF TGTGCCAGCAGTGAGGCCCGACTTAAGATGAACACTGAAGCTTTCTTT TRBV2 - TRBJ1-1 -
CATSERSGTISYNEQFF TGTGCCACCAGCGAGCGTAGCGGGACGATATCCTACAATGAGCAGTTCTTC TRBV15 - TRBJ2-1 TRBD2
CSARGTEAFF TGCAGTGCCCGAGGGACTGAAGCTTTCTTT TRBV20-1 - TRBJ1-1 -
CACGPGTDTQYF TGTGCCTGCGGACCCGGCACAGATACGCAGTATTTT TRBV30 - TRBJ2-3 -
CASSRTSGGSRSYNEQFF TGTGCCAGCAGCCGCACTAGCGGGGGTTCCCGCTCCTACAATGAGCAGTTCTTC TRBV7-2 - TRBJ2-1 TRBD2
CASSPTGGLTNEKLFF TGTGCCAGCAGTCCGACAGGGGGCCTCACTAATGAAAAACTGTTTTTT TRBV27 - TRBJ1-4 TRBD1
CASSSRENEKLFF TGTGCCAGCAGTTCAAGGGAGAATGAAAAACTGTTTTTT TRBV28 - TRBJ1-4 -
CASSSTGGGYTF TGCGCCAGCAGCTCAACAGGGGGTGGCTACACCTTC TRBV5-1 - TRBJ1-2 TRBD1
CASIFDRGNYGYTF TGTGCCAGCATTTTCGACAGGGGTAACTATGGCTACACCTTC TRBV2 few TRBJ1-2 TRBD1
CSDTSTGYGYTF TGCAGCGACACCTCGACAGGCTATGGCTACACCTTC TRBV29-1 - TRBJ1-2 -
CASSLMTITDTQYF TGTGCCAGTAGTTTGATGACTATCACAGATACGCAGTATTTT TRBV19 once TRBJ2-3 -
CASSRFEQRDPEAFF TGTGCCAGCAGCCGTTTTGAGCAGCGCGACCCTGAAGCTTTCTTT TRBV11-2 - TRBJ1-1 -
CASSFTRQGRTEAFF TGTGCCAGCAGTTTCACCCGACAGGGGAGGACTGAAGCTTTCTTT TRBV27 - TRBJ1-1 TRBD1
CASSEEAAGALSSYNEQFF TGTGCCAGCAGTGAAGAGGCGGCAGGGGCGTTAAGCTCCTACAATGAGCAGTTCTTC TRBV2 few TRBJ2-1 -
CASSRQQGRLRETQYF TGTGCCAGCAGCCGTCAACAGGGCCGATTGCGGGAGACCCAGTACTTC TRBV5-5 - TRBJ2-5 -
CASTRVGGNTEAFF TGTGCCAGCACCCGAGTAGGCGGCAACACTGAAGCTTTCTTT TRBV9 - TRBJ1-1 -
CASSSDRNQPQHF TGTGCCAGCAGCTCGGACAGGAATCAGCCCCAGCATTTT TRBV7-2 - TRBJ1-5 TRBD1
CSARAGGEQYF TGCAGTGCTAGAGCGGGGGGCGAGCAGTACTTC TRBV20-1 - TRBJ2-7 TRBD2
CASSQAGGYRNTIYF TGTGCCAGCAGCCAAGCGGGGGGCTATAGAAACACCATATATTTT TRBV4-2 - TRBJ1-3 -
CASSNRQKDTEAFF TGTGCCAGCAGCAATAGACAGAAGGACACTGAAGCTTTCTTT TRBV21-1 - TRBJ1-1 -
CASSQGPRSLTGGRYEQYF TGCGCCAGCAGCCAAGGTCCAAGATCCCTGACAGGGGGAAGGTACGAGCAGTACTTC TRBV4-1 - TRBJ2-7 TRBD1
CASSRTGSDYGYTF TGTGCCAGCAGCCGGACAGGGAGCGACTATGGCTACACCTTC TRBV7-9 - TRBJ1-2 TRBD1
CASSGQMNTEAFF TGCGCCAGCAGTGGGCAAATGAACACTGAAGCTTTCTTT TRBV10-2 - TRBJ1-1 -
CASSLSPSSGYPYEQYF TGCGCCAGCAGCTTGAGCCCCTCCAGCGGGTACCCCTACGAGCAGTACTTC TRBV5-1 - TRBJ2-7 -
CSATAGLGYTF TGCAGTGCTACGGCAGGGCTCGGCTACACCTTC TRBV20-1 - TRBJ1-2 -
CASGQGISEQYF TGTGCCAGCGGACAGGGGATCTCTGAGCAGTACTTC TRBV2 - TRBJ2-7 TRBD1